This record looks at one TCR beta chain sequence and its context. The clone's antigen remains unknown. Base-call qualities are not available, and no considerably larger clone is one nucleotide away. This specimen's time point label, per the study, means: baseline before first vaccination. Vaccinee samples were obtained from the UK trials COV001 and COV002, which included a single-blind randomized controlled phase 2/3 trial of AZD1222 (ChAdOx1 nCoV-19) in healthy adults. For TCRbeta chain sequencing, PBMC samples were collected from trial participants at day 0 and at day 28 after the second dose. The CDR3 regions of human TCRbeta chains were subjected to immunosequencing. Per the original workflow: TCRs in the repertoires were matched against a reference library of SARS-CoV-2-specific TCRs that had been generated with the MIRA antigen-specificity platform. Breadth meant the fraction of unique TCRs that were SARS-CoV-2-associated, whereas depth meant the fraction of total T cells that were SARS-CoV-2-associated. Each spike-specific TCR was assigned to its reactive spike region and to a CD4 or CD8 class using the MIRA data. Log10-transformed breadth and depth values were compared by one-way ANOVA with Sidak's multiple comparisons tests. TCRdb retrieved this table from immuneACCESS and kept in-frame rearrangements only. Not all clones are present; in checked studies, unresolved V genes account for under half, and no reason is known for the remainder. The DNA was the basis for D and trimming; V, J and clone size are from that table. This sample has 130,000 to 150,000 clones in its table, and about 91% of those were observed once. The ten largest clones add up to roughly 16% of the sample.

Counted from cysteine to phenylalanine, this CDR3 has 15 amino acids. Of all the DNA, just the CDR3 is kept, 45 bases in frame from base 1. Cut back by 0 bases and 9 bases, the V and J ends lie 17 bases apart. Looking up the germline V gene yields CDR1 LGHNA and CDR2 YNFKEQ. These data are taken from a study of T cell responses to AZD1222 COVID-19 vaccine (dated by TCRdb to the early 2020s). Regarding the study in general: Because spike-specific TCR depth and breadth did not differ between the two schedules, AZD1222 recipients who got a second dose at roughly 4 weeks were pooled with those who got a second dose at roughly 12 weeks. A total of under 250 trial participants underwent TCR sequencing, of whom around 210 had received two doses of AZD1222 and some 26 had received two doses of the MenACWY control vaccine. Enrollment into the trials was organized by age into subgroups of 18-55, 56-69 and 70-plus years, and those subgroups contained roughly 150, 30 and 60 TCR-sequenced participants, respectively. What the authors observed across the whole study: In the small 56-69-year group, the increase in depth fell short of significance, most likely because of low power. Because no day 14 peak-response samples were available, repertoires were characterized only after the peak T cell response. Epitopes outside the regions mutated in the B.1.351 and B.1.1.7 variants were reportedly recognized by nearly half of the unique spike-specific TCRs. Only five to seven AZD1222 recipients were SARS-CoV-2 seropositive at baseline, limiting conclusions about previously exposed vaccinees. Most participants were white British and females outnumbered males, and the authors suggested that clonal diversity may have been underestimated. Vaccine-associated CD4 TCRs spanned the whole spike protein, with dominant responses in regions 160-218 and 743-854. A significant rise in spike-specific TCR breadth and depth was observed after two AZD1222 doses relative to day 0 and relative to MenACWY recipients.

This receptor was identified in an adult in good health. The rearrangement combines TRBV4-2 with TRBJ2-5; TRBD1 might be the D gene, on 6 matching bases. The sample was peripheral blood, taken on day 0 of AZD1222 vaccination. The sequenced DNA: TGTGCCAGCAGCCAAGATTCCGGGACACCCTACGCCCAGTACTTC. Its protein is CASSQDSGTPYAQYF.